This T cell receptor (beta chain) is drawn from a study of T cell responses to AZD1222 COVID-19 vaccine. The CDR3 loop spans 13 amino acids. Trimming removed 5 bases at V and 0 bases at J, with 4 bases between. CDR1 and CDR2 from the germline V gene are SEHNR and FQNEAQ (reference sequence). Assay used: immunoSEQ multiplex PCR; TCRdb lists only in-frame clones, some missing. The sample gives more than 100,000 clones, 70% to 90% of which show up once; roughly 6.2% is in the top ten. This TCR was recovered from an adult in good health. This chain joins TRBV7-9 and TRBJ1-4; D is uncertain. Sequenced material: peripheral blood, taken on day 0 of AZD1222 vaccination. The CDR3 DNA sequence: TGTGCCAGCAGCCCGCCAACTAATGAAAAACTGTTTTTT. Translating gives CASSPPTNEKLFF.